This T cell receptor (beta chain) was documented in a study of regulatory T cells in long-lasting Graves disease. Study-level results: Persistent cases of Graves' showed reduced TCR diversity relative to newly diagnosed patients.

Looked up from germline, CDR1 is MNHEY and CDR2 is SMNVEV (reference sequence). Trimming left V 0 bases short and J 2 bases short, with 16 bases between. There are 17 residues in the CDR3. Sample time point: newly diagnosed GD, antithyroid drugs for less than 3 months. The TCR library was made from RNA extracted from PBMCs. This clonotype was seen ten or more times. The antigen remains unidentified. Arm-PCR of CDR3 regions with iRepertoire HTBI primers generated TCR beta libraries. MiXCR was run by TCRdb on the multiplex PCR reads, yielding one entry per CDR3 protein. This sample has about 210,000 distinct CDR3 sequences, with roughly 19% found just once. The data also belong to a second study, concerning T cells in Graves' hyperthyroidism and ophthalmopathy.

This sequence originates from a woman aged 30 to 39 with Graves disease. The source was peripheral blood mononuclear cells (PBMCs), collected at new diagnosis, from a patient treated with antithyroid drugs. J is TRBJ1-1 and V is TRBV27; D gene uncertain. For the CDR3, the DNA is TGTGCCAGCAGTTTATCGATAATGGGCGAAAGAAACACTGAAGCTTTCTTT. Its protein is CASSLSIMGERNTEAFF.